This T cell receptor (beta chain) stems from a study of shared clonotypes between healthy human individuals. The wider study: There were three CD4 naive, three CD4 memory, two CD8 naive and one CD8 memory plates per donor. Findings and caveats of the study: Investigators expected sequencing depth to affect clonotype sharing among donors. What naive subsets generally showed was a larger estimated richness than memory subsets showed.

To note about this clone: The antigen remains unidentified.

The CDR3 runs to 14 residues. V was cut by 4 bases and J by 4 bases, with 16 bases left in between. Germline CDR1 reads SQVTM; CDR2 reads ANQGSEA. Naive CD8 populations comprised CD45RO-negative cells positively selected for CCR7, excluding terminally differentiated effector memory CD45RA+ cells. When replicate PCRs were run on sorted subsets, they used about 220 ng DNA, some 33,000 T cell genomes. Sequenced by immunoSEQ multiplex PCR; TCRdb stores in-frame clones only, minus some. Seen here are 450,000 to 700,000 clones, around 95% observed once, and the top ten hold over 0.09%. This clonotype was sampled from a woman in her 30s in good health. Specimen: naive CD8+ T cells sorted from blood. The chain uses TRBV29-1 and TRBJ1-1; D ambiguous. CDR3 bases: TGCAGCGTTGTACCGGACGCCCCCACCACTGAAGCTTTCTTT. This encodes CSVVPDAPTTEAFF.